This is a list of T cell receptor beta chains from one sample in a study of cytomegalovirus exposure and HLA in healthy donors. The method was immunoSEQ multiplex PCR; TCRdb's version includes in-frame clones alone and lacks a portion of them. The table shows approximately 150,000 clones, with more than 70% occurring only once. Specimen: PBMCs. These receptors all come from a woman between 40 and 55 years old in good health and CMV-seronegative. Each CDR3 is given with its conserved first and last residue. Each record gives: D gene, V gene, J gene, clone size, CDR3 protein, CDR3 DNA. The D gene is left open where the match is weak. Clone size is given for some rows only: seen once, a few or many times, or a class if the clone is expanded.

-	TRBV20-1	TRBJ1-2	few	CSALGGDGYTF	TGCAGTGCCCTGGGAGGAGATGGCTACACCTTC
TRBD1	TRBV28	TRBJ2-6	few	CASSAPGQGTNVLTF	TGTGCCAGCAGTGCCCCGGGACAGGGGACCAACGTCCTGACTTTC
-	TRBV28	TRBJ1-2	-	CASHGGAFNYGYTF	TGTGCCAGCCATGGGGGGGCTTTTAACTATGGCTACACCTTC
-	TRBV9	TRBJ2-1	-	CASSVDLLPHEQFF	TGTGCCAGCAGCGTAGACTTACTTCCCCATGAGCAGTTCTTC
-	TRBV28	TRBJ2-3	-	CASSSTRPGTHTEHTDTQYF	TGTGCCAGCAGTTCTACCAGACCCGGGACACATACTGAACACACAGATACGCAGTATTTT
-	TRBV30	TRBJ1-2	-	CAWSVGAIGGYTF	TGTGCCTGGAGTGTCGGAGCCATCGGCGGCTACACCTTC
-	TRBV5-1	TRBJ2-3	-	CASRSSSVADTQYF	TGCGCCAGCCGATCTAGCTCCGTCGCGGATACGCAGTATTTT
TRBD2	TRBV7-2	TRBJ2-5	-	CASSRPLAGRARETQYF	TGTGCCAGCAGCCGCCCCCTAGCGGGCCGGGCCCGCGAGACCCAGTACTTC
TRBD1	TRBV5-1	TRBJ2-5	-	CASSGDRGGETQYF	TGCGCCAGCAGCGGTGACAGGGGTGGGGAGACCCAGTACTTC
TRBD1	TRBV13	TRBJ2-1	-	CASSLQGATNEQFF	TGTGCCAGCAGCCTCCAGGGGGCGACGAATGAGCAGTTCTTC
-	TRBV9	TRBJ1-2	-	CASSREGVQGQGYTF	TGTGCCAGCAGTCGTGAGGGGGTACAGGGTCAGGGCTACACCTTC
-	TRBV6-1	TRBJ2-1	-	CASRRSSYNEQFF	TGTGCCAGCCGGAGGAGCTCCTACAATGAGCAGTTCTTC
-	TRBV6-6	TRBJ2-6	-	CASSYPSSGANVLTF	TGTGCCAGCAGTTACCCCAGCTCTGGGGCCAACGTCCTGACTTTC
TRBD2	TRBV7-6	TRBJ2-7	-	CASSLGVGLADPYEQYF	TGTGCCAGCAGCTTAGGGGTAGGCCTAGCGGACCCATACGAGCAGTACTTC
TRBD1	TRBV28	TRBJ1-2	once	CASNRGQKDGYTF	TGTGCCAGCAACAGGGGGCAGAAGGATGGCTACACCTTC
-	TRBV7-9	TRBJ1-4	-	CASSLGGDRNEKLFF	TGTGCCAGCAGCTTAGGCGGGGACCGGAATGAAAAACTGTTTTTT
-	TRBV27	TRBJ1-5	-	CASSLGPYSNQPQHF	TGTGCCAGCAGTTTAGGGCCATATAGCAATCAGCCCCAGCATTTT
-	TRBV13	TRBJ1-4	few	CASSLDRTEKLFF	TGTGCCAGCAGCTTAGACAGGACAGAAAAACTGTTTTTT
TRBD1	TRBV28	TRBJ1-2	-	CASSPGTGGSDGYTF	TGTGCCAGCAGTCCCGGGACAGGGGGCTCCGATGGCTACACCTTC
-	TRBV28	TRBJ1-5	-	CASSLGPSLHSEQPQHF	TGTGCCAGCAGTTTAGGGCCGAGCCTACACTCTGAGCAGCCCCAGCATTTT
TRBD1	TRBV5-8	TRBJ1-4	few	CASSRTGWMGEKLFF	TGTGCCAGCAGCCGGACAGGGTGGATGGGTGAAAAACTGTTTTTT
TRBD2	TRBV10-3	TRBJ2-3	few	CAISALAGHPFSTDTQYF	TGTGCCATCTCGGCTCTAGCGGGCCATCCCTTTAGCACAGATACGCAGTATTTT
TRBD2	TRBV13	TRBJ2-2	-	CASSLLAGASLGELFF	TGTGCCAGCAGCTTACTAGCGGGAGCTTCATTAGGGGAGCTGTTTTTT
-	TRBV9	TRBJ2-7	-	CASSVESGPFYEQYF	TGTGCCAGCAGCGTAGAGTCAGGGCCCTTTTACGAGCAGTACTTC
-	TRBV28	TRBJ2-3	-	CASSPPLGHTQYF	TGTGCCAGCAGTCCCCCCCTGGGGCATACGCAGTATTTT
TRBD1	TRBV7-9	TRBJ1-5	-	CASSSQGDQPQHF	TGTGCCAGCAGCTCTCAGGGGGATCAGCCCCAGCATTTT
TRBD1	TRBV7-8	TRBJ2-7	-	CASRPDRVGLPYEQYF	TGTGCCAGCAGACCAGACAGGGTTGGGTTGCCCTACGAGCAGTACTTC
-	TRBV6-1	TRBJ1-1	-	CASSEQITEAFF	TGTGCCAGCAGTGAACAGATCACTGAAGCTTTCTTT
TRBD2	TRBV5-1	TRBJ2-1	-	CASSLGPGGERFF	TGCGCCAGCAGTTTAGGCCCGGGGGGGGAGCGGTTCTTC
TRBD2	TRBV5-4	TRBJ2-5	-	CASSAGTSGRSSEGTQYF	TGTGCCAGCAGCGCCGGGACTAGCGGGAGGTCCTCAGAGGGGACCCAGTACTTC
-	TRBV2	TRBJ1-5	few	CASKVSNSNQPQHF	TGTGCCAGCAAAGTATCTAATAGCAATCAGCCCCAGCATTTT
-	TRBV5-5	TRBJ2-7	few	CASSRQAGIYEQYF	TGTGCCAGCAGCCGCCAGGCGGGAATCTACGAGCAGTACTTC
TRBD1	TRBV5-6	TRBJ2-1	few	CASSFFPTGTGYNEQFF	TGTGCCAGCAGCTTTTTCCCCACCGGGACAGGTTACAATGAGCAGTTCTTC
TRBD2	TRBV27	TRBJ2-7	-	CASSWTSGGAFEQYF	TGTGCCAGCAGTTGGACTAGCGGGGGGGCCTTCGAGCAGTACTTC
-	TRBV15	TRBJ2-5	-	CATSSDSGTETQYF	TGTGCCACCAGCAGTGATTCAGGAACCGAGACCCAGTACTTC
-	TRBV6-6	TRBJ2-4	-	CASTPGRAGIIQYF	TGTGCCAGCACCCCGGGCAGGGCTGGGATCATTCAGTACTTC
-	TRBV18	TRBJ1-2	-	CASSPGGHYGYTF	TGTGCCAGCTCACCTGGGGGCCACTATGGCTACACCTTC
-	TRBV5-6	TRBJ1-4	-	CASRKEPTNEKLFF	TGTGCCAGCAGGAAGGAGCCTACTAATGAAAAACTGTTTTTT
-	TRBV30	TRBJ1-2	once	CAWNQGQPYGYTF	TGTGCCTGGAATCAGGGGCAGCCCTATGGCTACACCTTC
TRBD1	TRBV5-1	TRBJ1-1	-	CASSLGTGPNTEAFF	TGCGCCAGCAGCTTGGGGACAGGACCGAACACTGAAGCTTTCTTT
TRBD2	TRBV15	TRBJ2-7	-	CATSRDLGLAGEIPYEQYF	TGTGCCACCAGCAGAGATTTAGGACTAGCGGGAGAGATCCCCTACGAGCAGTACTTC
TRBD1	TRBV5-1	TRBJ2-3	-	CASSYRQGGTDTQYF	TGCGCCAGCAGCTACCGACAGGGTGGGACAGATACGCAGTATTTT
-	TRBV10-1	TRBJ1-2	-	CASSSQGKDGYTF	TGCGCCAGCAGTAGCCAGGGGAAGGATGGCTACACCTTC